A single sample is the source of the 13 T cell receptor beta chains below, sequenced in a study of blood T cell repertoires in COVID-19. The method was immunoSEQ multiplex PCR; TCRdb's version includes in-frame clones alone and lacks a portion of them. Of roughly 200,000 clones detected, about 88% appear once; the ten largest clones hold 1.5% to 2%. The specimen sequenced was peripheral blood. These receptors all stem from a man aged 70 or older with acute or convalescent COVID-19.

V is TRBV5-5 and J is TRBJ1-5; TRBD1 might be the D (5 bases). V was clipped by 1 base and J by 3 bases, with 8 bases between them. The CDR3 runs 14 residues. Germline assignment: CDR1 SGHKS and CDR2 YYEKEE (reference sequence). CDR3 loop: CASSLLQDNQPQHF. CDR3 nucleotide sequence: TGTGCCAGCAGCTTGTTACAGGACAATCAGCCCCAGCATTTT.

This sequence joins TRBV7-9 and TRBJ1-2; 7 positions agree with TRBD1. Trimming took 1 base from V and 3 from J; bases not matched to a gene: 2. The germline V gene encodes CDR1 SEHNR and CDR2 FQNEAQ (reference sequence). The CDR3 is made up of 14 amino acids. CDR3 residues: CASSLDRGYYGYTF. The CDR3 nucleotides are TGTGCCAGCAGCTTAGACAGGGGTTACTATGGCTACACCTTC.

This clone showed up just once. The chain combines TRBV7-6 with TRBJ2-1; TRBD2 agrees at 8 bases. Germline V lookup: CDR1 SGHVS, CDR2 FNYEAQ. The V and J ends lost 4 bases and 4 bases, in that order; junction bases with no gene match: 9. The CDR3 has 16 amino acids. CDR3 in DNA: TGTGCCAGCAGCTCAGCTGAGCGGGGGTCATACAATGAGCAGTTCTTC. Protein product: CASSSAERGSYNEQFF.

The rearrangement joins TRBV5-5 to TRBJ2-7; either TRBD1 or TRBD2 may fit D (6 bases each). This CDR3 has 15 residues. Germline CDR1 and CDR2: SGHKS and YYEKEE (reference sequence). V was clipped by 7 bases and J by 0 bases, with 17 bases between them. CDR3 coding DNA: TGTGCCAGCTACTTGGGGGGCCCCAGCTCCTACGAGCAGTACTTC. Translating gives CASYLGGPSSYEQYF.

As to this clone: The identical CDR3 is also encoded by other nucleotide sequences in the sample. V usage is TRBV18 and J usage is TRBJ1-1, with D tentatively TRBD1 (6 bases). The CDR3 is 15 amino acids. Trimming removed 2 bases from V and 0 bases from J, with 10 bases in between. In germline, CDR1 is KGHSH, CDR2 LQKENI. CDR3 sequence: CASSPAGALNTEAFF. CDR3 nucleotide sequence: TGTGCCAGCTCACCAGCGGGGGCTCTGAACACTGAAGCTTTCTTT.

This clone was detected only a few times. The V call is TRBV9, the J call TRBJ2-7; TRBD2 matches at 8 bases. The CDR3 consists of 14 residues. Losses at the gene ends were 3 bases for V and 0 bases for J; bases not matched to a gene: 2. Germline loops: CDR1 SGDLS, CDR2 YYNGEE. The CDR3 DNA reads TGTGCCAGCAGCGCCGGGACTAGCTCCTACGAGCAGTACTTC. Its translation is CASSAGTSSYEQYF. Filled out from reference TRBV9 and TRBJ2-7, the complete variable domain reads DSGVTQTPKHLITATGQRVTLRCSPRSGDLSVYWYQQSLDQGLQFLIQYYNGEERAKGNILERFSAQQFPDLHSELNLSSLELGDSALYFCASSAGTSSYEQYFGPGTRLTVT.

This clone appeared a few times. The rearrangement joins TRBV28 to TRBJ2-7, with TRBD1 as a possible D gene (6 bases). V was clipped by 6 bases and J by 3 bases, with 12 bases between them. This CDR3 contains 13 residues. CDR1 MDHEN and CDR2 SYDVKM come from the germline V gene. The CDR3 DNA follows: TGTGCCAGCAGGGGGGAAGGGGGCTACGAGCAGTACTTC. This codes for CASRGEGGYEQYF.

J is TRBJ2-1 and V is TRBV27; 10 positions match TRBD2. Germline V gives CDR1 MNHEY, CDR2 SMNVEV (reference sequence). CDR3 size: 17 residues. Trimming took 0 bases from V and 5 from J; bases not matched to a gene: 7. The CDR3 nucleotides read TGTGCCAGCAGTTTATCGGATGCAGCGGGAGGGAACAATGAGCAGTTCTTC. Translating gives CASSLSDAAGGNNEQFF.

The rearrangement links TRBV24-1 to TRBJ1-3; 8 nucleotides match TRBD1. The CDR3 is 15 amino acids. V was pared by 3 bases and J by 0 bases, with 0 bases of the junction left unmatched. CDR1 is KGHDR and CDR2 is SFDVKD in the germline V gene. The CDR3 region has the DNA TGTGCCACCAGTGATCAGGGGGCCTCTGGAAACACCATATATTTT. Translating it yields CATSDQGASGNTIYF.

The rearrangement links TRBV5-1 to TRBJ2-4, with 11 bases identical to TRBD2. V trimming: 1 base; J trimming: 3 bases; junction bases outside the gene matches: 12. This CDR3 has 19 amino acids. Per germline, CDR1 SGHRS and CDR2 YFSETQ. Here the CDR3 reads CASSLYQTSGRTYKNIQYF. The DNA for the CDR3 is TGCGCCAGCAGCTTGTATCAAACTAGCGGGAGAACTTACAAAAACATTCAGTACTTC.

This chain uses TRBV30 with TRBJ2-5; TRBD2 might be the D (5 bases). Germline V gene lookup returns CDR1 GTSNPN and CDR2 SVGIG (reference sequence). V was clipped by 2 bases and J by 1 base, with 8 bases between them. The CDR3 is 13 amino acids. The CDR3 DNA reads TGTGCCTGGAGTTTCGGGATCCAAGAGACCCAGTACTTC. Amino acids: CAWSFGIQETQYF.

The gene calls are TRBV5-8 and TRBJ1-2; 7 bases fit TRBD1. The germline CDR1 and CDR2 sequences are SGHTS and YDEGEE. The length of the CDR3 is 15 residues. The V segment lost 1 base and the J segment 5 bases; nucleotides outside the gene matches: 8. In nucleotides, the CDR3 is TGTGCCAGCAGCTTGTTTCCGGGACAGACGTATGGCTACACCTTC. Its translation is CASSLFPGQTYGYTF.

For the CDR3, the DNA is TGTGCCAGCAGCTTGACAGGGGCTGGAAACACCATATATTTT. This gives the protein CASSLTGAGNTIYF. The chain couples TRBV7-2 to TRBJ1-3, with 8 bases lining up with TRBD1. The CDR3 spans 14 residues. The V segment lost 3 bases and the J segment 2 bases; nucleotides outside the gene matches: 0. Germline assignment: CDR1 SGHTA and CDR2 FQGNSA.